The TCR beta chain under discussion was sequenced for a study of OX40 agonist ivuxolimab in advanced cancers. In the study overall: Patients enrolled in dose escalation were diagnosed with hepatocellular carcinoma, melanoma, renal cell or head and neck cancer.

The CDR3 runs 16 residues. V dropped 1 base and J dropped 5; count of bases not matched to a gene: 8. CDR1 is SGHTA and CDR2 is FQGNSA in the germline V gene. TCRdb's copy holds only in-frame clones and misses some; the assay was immunoSEQ multiplex PCR. The sample lists some 97,000 clones; more than 85% were seen once. This chain joins TRBV7-2 and TRBJ1-5; TRBD1 aligns across 7 bases. The sequences come from CD4+ or CD8+ T cells sorted from blood, collected in a trial of the OX40 agonist ivuxolimab. The sequence was obtained from an adult with an advanced solid tumor such as melanoma, head and neck, liver or kidney cancer. The CDR3 DNA reads TGTGCCAGCAGCTTAGTTACAGGGGTTCTATATCAGCCCCAGCATTTT. It yields the protein CASSLVTGVLYQPQHF.